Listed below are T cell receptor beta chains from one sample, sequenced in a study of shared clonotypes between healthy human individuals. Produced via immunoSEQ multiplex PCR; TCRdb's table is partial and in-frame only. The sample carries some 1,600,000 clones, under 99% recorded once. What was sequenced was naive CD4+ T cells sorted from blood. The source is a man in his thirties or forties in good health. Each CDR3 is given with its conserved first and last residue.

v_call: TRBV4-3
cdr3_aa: CASSRGASAGVGYTF

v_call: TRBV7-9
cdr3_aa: CASSLLGRDRNEKLFF

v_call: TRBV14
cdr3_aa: CASSHLSGSYNEQFF

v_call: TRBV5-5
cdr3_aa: CASSPGRERVYEQYF

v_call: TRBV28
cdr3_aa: CATARPRDTPPYEQYF

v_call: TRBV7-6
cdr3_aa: CASSLKGQGNTGELFF

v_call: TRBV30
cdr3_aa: CAWSVLAGTYNEQFF

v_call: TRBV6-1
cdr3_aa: CASSESRTGASGYEQYF

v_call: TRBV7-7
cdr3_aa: CASSPAPGTTEAFF

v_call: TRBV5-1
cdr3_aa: CASSLYGLAGVPGELFF

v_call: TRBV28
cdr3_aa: CASSLWQGVFNEQFF

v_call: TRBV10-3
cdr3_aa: CAIQAHGDRGSQETQYF

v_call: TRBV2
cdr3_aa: CASTWTESYEQYF

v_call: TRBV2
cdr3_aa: CASGGQGYNQPQHF

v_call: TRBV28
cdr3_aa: CASSFLQIVGQYF

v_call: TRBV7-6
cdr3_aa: CASSPVGTEAFF

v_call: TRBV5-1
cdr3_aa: CASSPRKGYDTEAFF

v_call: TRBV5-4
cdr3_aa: CASSPHGPGPSAQYF

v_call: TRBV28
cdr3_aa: CASSTLYPGGQLRETQYF

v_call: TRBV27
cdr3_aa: CASRPPGGLQAGSNQPQHF

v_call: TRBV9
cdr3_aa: CASSVVLDSYNEQFF

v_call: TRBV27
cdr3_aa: CASSFQPGISGANVLTF

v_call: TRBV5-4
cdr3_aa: CASSDRQSTNEKLFF

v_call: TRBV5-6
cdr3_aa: CASSLYSNEKLFF

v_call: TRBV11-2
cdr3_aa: CASSSIRDRGGYGYGYTF

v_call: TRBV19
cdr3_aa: CASSMNRGQGEKLFF

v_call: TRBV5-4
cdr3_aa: CASSLRLGNTGELFF

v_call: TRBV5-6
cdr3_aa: CASSLALRGTYF